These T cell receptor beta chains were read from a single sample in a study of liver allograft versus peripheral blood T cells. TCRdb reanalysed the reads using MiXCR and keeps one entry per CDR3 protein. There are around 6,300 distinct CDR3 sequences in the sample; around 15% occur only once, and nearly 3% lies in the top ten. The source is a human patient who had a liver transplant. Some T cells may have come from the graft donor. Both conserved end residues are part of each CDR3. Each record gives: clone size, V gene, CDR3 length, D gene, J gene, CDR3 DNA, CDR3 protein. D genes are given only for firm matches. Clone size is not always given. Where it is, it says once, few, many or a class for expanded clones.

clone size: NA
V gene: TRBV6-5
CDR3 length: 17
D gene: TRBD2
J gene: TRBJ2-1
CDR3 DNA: TGTGCCAGCAGTTACTCTCTAGCGGGAGGGCGTTACAATGAGCAGTTCTTC
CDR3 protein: CASSYSLAGGRYNEQFF

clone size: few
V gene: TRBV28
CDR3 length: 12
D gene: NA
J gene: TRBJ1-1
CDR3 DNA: TGTGCCAGCAGTTTTGTTCACACTGAAGCTTTCTTT
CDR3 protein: CASSFVHTEAFF

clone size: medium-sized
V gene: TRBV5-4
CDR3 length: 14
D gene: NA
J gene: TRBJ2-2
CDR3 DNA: TGTGCCAGCAGCCCCCGGACCGATGGCGGGGAGCTGTTTTTT
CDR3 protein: CASSPRTDGGELFF

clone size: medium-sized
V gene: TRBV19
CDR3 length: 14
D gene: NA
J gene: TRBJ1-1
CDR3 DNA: TGTGCCAGTAGTATAGGGACATTGAACACTGAAGCTTTCTTT
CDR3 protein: CASSIGTLNTEAFF

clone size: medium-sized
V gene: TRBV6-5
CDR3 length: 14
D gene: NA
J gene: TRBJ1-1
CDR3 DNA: TGTGCCAGCAGGCGGGGGGGGGGAAGAACTGAAGCTTTCTTT
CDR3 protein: CASRRGGGRTEAFF

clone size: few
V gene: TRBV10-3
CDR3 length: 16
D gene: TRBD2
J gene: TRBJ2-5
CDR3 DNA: TGTGCCATCAGTGCGGGACTAGCGGGCCGACAAGAGACCCAGTACTTC
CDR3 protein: CAISAGLAGRQETQYF

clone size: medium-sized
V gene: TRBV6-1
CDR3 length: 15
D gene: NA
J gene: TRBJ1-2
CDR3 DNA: TGTGCCAGCAGTGTCGACAGATCTGCTAACTATGGCTACACCTTC
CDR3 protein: CASSVDRSANYGYTF

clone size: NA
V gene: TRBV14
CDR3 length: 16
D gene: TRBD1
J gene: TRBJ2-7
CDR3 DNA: TGTGCCAGCAGCCGGTTCCGACGGGACAGGGGCTACGAGCAGTACTTC
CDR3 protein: CASSRFRRDRGYEQYF

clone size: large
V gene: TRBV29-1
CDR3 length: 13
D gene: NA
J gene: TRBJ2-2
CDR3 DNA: TGCAGCGTTGGGTCAGCGAACACCGGGGAGCTGTTTTTT
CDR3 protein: CSVGSANTGELFF

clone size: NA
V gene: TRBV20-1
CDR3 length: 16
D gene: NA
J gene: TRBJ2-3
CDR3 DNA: TGCAGTGCAACCCCTTTAGCGGCAATACTCACAGATACGCAGTATTTT
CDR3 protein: CSATPLAAILTDTQYF

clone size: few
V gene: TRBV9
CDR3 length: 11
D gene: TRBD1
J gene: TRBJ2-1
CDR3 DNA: TGTGCCAGCAGCGGCGGACAGGGGAAGTTCTTC
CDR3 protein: CASSGGQGKFF

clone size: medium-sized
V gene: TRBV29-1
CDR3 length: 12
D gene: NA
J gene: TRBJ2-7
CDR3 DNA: TGCAGCGTTGACACTAGCTCCTACGAGCAGTACTTC
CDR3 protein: CSVDTSSYEQYF

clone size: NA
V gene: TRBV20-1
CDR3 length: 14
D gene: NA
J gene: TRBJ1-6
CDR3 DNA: TGCAGTGCTAGAGGTAGCTCCTATAATTCACCCCTCCACTTT
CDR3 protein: CSARGSSYNSPLHF

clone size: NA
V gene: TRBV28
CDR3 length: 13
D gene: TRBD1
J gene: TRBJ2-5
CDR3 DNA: TGTGTCAGCAGACAACAGGGGGTGGAGACCCAGTACTTC
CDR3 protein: CVSRQQGVETQYF

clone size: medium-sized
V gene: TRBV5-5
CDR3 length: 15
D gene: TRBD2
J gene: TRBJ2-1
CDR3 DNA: TGTGCCAGCAGCTTGGCCGGTCTAGCGGACAATGAGCAGTTCTTC
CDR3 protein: CASSLAGLADNEQFF

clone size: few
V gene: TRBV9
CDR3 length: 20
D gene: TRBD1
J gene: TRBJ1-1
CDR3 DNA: TGTGCCAGCAGCGCCTTATGGGGACAGATTTTGGGGGATTTGAACACTGAAGCTTTCTTT
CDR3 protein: CASSALWGQILGDLNTEAFF

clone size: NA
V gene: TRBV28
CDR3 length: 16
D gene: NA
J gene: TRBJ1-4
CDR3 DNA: TGTGCCAGCAGTCCCCAGGTCGGCGGACCTAATGAAAAACTGTTTTTT
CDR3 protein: CASSPQVGGPNEKLFF

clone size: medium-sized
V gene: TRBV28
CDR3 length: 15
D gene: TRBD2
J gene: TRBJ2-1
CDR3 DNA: TGTGCCAGCAGCTTCGGGCTAGCGGGTTTCAATGAGCAGTTCTTC
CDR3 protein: CASSFGLAGFNEQFF

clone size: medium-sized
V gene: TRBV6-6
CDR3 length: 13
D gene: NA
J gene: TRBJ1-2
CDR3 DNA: TGTGCCAGCAGTAGGGGTGATAACTATGGCTACACCTTC
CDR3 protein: CASSRGDNYGYTF

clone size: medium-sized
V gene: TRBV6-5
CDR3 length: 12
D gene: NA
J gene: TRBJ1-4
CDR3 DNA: TGTGCCAGCAGGACAAGCGGTGAAAAACTGTTTTTT
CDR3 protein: CASRTSGEKLFF

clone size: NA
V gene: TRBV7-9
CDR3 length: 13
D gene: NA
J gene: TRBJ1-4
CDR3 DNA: TGTGCCAGCAGCCGAGGCACTAATGAAAAACTGTTTTTT
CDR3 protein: CASSRGTNEKLFF

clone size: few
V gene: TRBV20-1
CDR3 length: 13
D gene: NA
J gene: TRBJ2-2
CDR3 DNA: TGCAGTGCTAGGGGGAATGTCCCCGGGGAGCTGTTTTTT
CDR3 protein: CSARGNVPGELFF

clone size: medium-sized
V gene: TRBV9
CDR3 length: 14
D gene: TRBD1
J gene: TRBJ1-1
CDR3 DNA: TGTGCCAGCAGCCCTTGGGACAGGGACACTGAAGCTTTCTTT
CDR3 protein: CASSPWDRDTEAFF

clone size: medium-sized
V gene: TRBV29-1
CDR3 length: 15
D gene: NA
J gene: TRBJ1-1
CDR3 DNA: TGCAGCGTAGTAGGGGACACCAGCGTGAACACTGAAGCTTTCTTT
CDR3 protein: CSVVGDTSVNTEAFF

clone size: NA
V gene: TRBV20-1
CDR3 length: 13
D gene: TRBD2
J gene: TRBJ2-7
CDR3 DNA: TGCAGTGCTTATCGGGACTACCGAGACGAGCAGTACTTC
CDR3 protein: CSAYRDYRDEQYF

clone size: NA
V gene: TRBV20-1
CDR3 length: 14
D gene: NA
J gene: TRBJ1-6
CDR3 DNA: TGCAGTGCTAGAGGTGGACAGTATAATTCACCCCTCCACTTT
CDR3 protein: CSARGGQYNSPLHF

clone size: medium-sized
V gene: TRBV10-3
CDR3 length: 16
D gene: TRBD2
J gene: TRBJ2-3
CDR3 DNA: TGTGCCATCGGATCAAATAGCGGGGGAGGCACAGATACGCAGTATTTT
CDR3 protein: CAIGSNSGGGTDTQYF

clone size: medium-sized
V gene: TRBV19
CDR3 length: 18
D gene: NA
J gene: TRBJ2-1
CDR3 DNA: TGTGCCAGTAGTATGTCAGGGGGGAGGGCCCAACTCTACAATGAGCAGTTCTTC
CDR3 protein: CASSMSGGRAQLYNEQFF

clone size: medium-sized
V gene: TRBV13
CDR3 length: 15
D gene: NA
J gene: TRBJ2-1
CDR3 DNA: TGTGCCAGCAGCCTAGGACGGCGGAGTAACAATGAGCAGTTCTTC
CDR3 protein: CASSLGRRSNNEQFF

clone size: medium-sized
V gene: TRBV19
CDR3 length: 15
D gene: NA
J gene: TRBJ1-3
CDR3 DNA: TGTGCCAGTAGTTCAGCCGGTATCTCTGGAAACACCATATATTTT
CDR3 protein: CASSSAGISGNTIYF

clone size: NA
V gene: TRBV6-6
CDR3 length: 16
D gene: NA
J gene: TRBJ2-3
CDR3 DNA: TGTGCCAGCAGTTATAGCGGCGGGATAGGGTCAGATACGCAGTATTTT
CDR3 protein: CASSYSGGIGSDTQYF

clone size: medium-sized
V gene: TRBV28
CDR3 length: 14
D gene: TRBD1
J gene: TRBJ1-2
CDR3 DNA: TGTGCCAGCAGAGCCGGGACAGATAACTATGGCTACACCTTC
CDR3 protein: CASRAGTDNYGYTF

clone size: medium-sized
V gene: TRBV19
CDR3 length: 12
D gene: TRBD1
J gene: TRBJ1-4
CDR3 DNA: TGTGCCAGTAGTCCCCGACAGGGGAGACTGTTTTTT
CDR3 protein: CASSPRQGRLFF

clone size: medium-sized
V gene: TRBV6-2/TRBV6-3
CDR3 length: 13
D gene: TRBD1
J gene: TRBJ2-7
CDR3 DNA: TGTGCCAGCGGGGGACAGGGGGTCAACGAGCAGTACTTC
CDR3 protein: CASGGQGVNEQYF

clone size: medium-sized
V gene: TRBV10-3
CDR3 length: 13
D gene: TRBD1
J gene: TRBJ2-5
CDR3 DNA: TGTGCCGTTGGACAGGGGCAGGGAGAGACCCAGTACTTC
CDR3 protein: CAVGQGQGETQYF

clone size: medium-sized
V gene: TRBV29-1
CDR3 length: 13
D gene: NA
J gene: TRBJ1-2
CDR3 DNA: TGCAGCGTTGAAGATCAGTTTAGTAGCGGCTACACCTTC
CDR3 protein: CSVEDQFSSGYTF

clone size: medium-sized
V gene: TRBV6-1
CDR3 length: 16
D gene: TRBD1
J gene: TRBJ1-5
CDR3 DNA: TGTGCCAGCAGTGAGGGGACAGGCTTTGGCAATCAGCCCCAGCATTTT
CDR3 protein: CASSEGTGFGNQPQHF

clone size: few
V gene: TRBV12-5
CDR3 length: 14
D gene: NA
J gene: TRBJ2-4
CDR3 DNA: TGTGCTAGTGGTTTGACGGTAGCCAAAAACATTCAGTACTTC
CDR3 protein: CASGLTVAKNIQYF

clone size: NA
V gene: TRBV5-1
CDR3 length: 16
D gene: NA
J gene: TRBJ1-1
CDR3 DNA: TGCGCCAGCAGCTTGTGGGCAGGGGAATCGAACACTGAAGCTTTCTTT
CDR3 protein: CASSLWAGESNTEAFF

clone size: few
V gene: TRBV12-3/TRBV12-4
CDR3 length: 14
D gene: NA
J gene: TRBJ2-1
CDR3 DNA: TGTGCCAGCAAACCAAAGGGACTTTTCAATGAGCAGTTCTTC
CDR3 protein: CASKPKGLFNEQFF

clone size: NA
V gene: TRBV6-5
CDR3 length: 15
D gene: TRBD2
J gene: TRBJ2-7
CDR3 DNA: TGTGCCAGCACCAAACTAGCGGGGAGCTCCTACGAGCAGTACTTC
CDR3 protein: CASTKLAGSSYEQYF

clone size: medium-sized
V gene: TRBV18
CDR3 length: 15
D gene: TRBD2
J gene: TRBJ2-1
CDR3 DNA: TGTGCCAGCTGGGGAGCGGGGACCTCCTACAATGAGCAGTTCTTC
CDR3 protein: CASWGAGTSYNEQFF

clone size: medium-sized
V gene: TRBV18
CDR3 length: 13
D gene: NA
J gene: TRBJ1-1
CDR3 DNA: TGTGCCAGCTCAGTCTCAGGGATTACTGAAGCTTTCTTT
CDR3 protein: CASSVSGITEAFF

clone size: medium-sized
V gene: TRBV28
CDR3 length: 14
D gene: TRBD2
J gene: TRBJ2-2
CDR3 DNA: TGTGCCAGCATGCGGGAGAGGGCCACCGGGGAGCTGTTTTTT
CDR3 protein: CASMRERATGELFF

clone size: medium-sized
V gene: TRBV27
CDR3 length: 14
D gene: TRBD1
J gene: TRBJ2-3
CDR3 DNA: TGTGCCAGCAGTCCGCACAGGGGGCGTGATACGCAGTATTTT
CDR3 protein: CASSPHRGRDTQYF

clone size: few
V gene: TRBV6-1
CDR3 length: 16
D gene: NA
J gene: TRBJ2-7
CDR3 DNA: TGTGCCAGCAGAGATATTGGACAGTCATCATCCTACGAGCAGTACTTC
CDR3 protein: CASRDIGQSSSYEQYF